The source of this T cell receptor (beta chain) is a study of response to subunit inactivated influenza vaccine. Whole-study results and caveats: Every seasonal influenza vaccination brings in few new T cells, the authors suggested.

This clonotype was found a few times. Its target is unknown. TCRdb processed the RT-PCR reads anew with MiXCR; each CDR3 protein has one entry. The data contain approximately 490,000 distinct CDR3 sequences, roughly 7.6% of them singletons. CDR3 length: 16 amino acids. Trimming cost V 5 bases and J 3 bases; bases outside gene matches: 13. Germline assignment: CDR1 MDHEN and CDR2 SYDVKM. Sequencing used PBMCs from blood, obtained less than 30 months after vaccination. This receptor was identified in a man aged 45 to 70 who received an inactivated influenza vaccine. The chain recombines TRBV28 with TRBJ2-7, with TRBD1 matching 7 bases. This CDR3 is CASSLGIGTESYEQYF. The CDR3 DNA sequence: TGTGCCAGCAGTCTTGGAATCGGGACAGAGAGCTACGAGCAGTACTTC.